Below, 11 T cell receptor beta chains from the same sample are listed, as sequenced in a study of cytomegalovirus exposure and HLA in healthy donors. Amplification used 60 Vbeta primers and 13 Jbeta primers. Assay: immunoSEQ multiplex PCR; the TCRdb copy retains only in-frame clones and omits some. The sample yields about 120,000 clones, 60% to 85% seen once. Sequencing was performed on PBMCs. Receptors were obtained from a woman aged 40 to 55 in good health and CMV-seropositive.

The gene calls are TRBV19 and TRBJ1-5; 8 bases line up with TRBD1. The V and J ends lost 10 bases and 2 bases, in that order; junction bases with no gene match: 4. The CDR3 has 13 residues. CDR1 is LNHDA and CDR2 is SQIVND in the germline V gene (reference sequence). The CDR3 coding sequence is TGTGCCACAACAGGGGGTGGCAATCAGCCCCAGCATTTT. Translation gives CATTGGGNQPQHF.

The V gene is TRBV7-2, the J gene TRBJ1-3; TRBD1 matches 7 bases. The junction had 12 bases not matched to a gene; V was cut back by 10 bases and J by 0 bases. Germline-derived CDR1 and CDR2 are SGHTA and FQGNSA. The CDR3 is made up of 16 amino acids. The CDR3 reads CATIWDSSLSGNTIYF. The CDR3, as DNA: TGTGCCACTATCTGGGACAGTTCCCTCTCTGGAAACACCATATATTTT.

The V and J genes are TRBV5-1 and TRBJ2-7; 11 bases line up with TRBD1. Germline V lookup: CDR1 SGHRS, CDR2 YFSETQ. V lost 1 base and J lost 7; bases outside the gene matches: 22. The CDR3 is 20 amino acids. CDR3 DNA: TGCGCCAGCAGCTTGTACTCTCCGGACAGGGGGCTTCCCACACTAGGAGAGCAGTACTTC. Translated, it gives CASSLYSPDRGLPTLGEQYF.

A few counts support this clone. The chain links TRBV14 to TRBJ2-7, with a tentative D call TRBD1 (7 bases). This CDR3 region has 15 residues. Trimming removed 5 bases from V and 5 bases from J, with 19 bases in between. Germline CDR1 SGHDN, CDR2 FVKESK. The CDR3 region has the DNA TGTGCCAGCAGCTACCTACAGGGGACTGGAGACGAGCAGTACTTC. The encoded protein is CASSYLQGTGDEQYF.

V is TRBV7-9 and J is TRBJ1-1; 8 bases are a match to TRBD1. The CDR3 contains 15 residues. CDR1 is SEHNR and CDR2 is FQNEAQ in the germline V gene (reference sequence). J lost 1 base, V lost 6 bases, and 7 bases had no gene match. This CDR3 is CASRYGQGRNTEAFF. In DNA, the CDR3 is TGTGCCAGCAGGTACGGACAGGGAAGGAACACTGAAGCTTTCTTT.

The chain employs TRBV27 and TRBJ2-5; D not resolved. Germline V lookup: CDR1 MNHEY, CDR2 SMNVEV (reference sequence). V lost 5 bases to trimming and J lost 0 bases, with 4 bases between them. The CDR3 length is 12 residues. The CDR3 protein is CASSTDQETQYF. Written as DNA, the CDR3 is TGTGCCAGCAGTACGGACCAAGAGACCCAGTACTTC.

The chain employs TRBV6-6 and TRBJ1-2; perhaps TRBD1 as D (6 bases). The V and J ends lost 6 bases and 1 base respectively, with 9 bases between them. The V gene's germline CDR1 is MNHNY and CDR2 SVGAGI (reference sequence). CDR3 length equals 13 residues. CDR3 in DNA: TGTGCCAGCAGGCAGGGGAATAACTATGGCTACACCTTC. Protein sequence: CASRQGNNYGYTF.

This chain uses TRBV2 with TRBJ1-2, with D possibly being TRBD1 (6 bases). This CDR3 has 15 residues. Looked up from germline, CDR1 is SNHLY and CDR2 is FYNNEI. Trimming left V 1 base short and J 4 bases short, with 13 bases between. The CDR3 loop reads CASSEGGRGGYGYTF. DNA of the CDR3: TGTGCCAGCAGTGAAGGGGGGAGAGGGGGCTATGGCTACACCTTC.

This sequence joins TRBV7-6 and TRBJ1-3; D is perhaps TRBD1 (5 bases). Between the trimmed V and J ends, which lost 1 base and 0 bases, there was a span of 16 bases. CDR1 is SGHVS, CDR2 FNYEAQ, per germline. The CDR3 has 18 residues. CDR3 nucleotides: TGTGCCAGCAGCTTAGGTGGGCAGGGTCAGAGCTCTGGAAACACCATATATTTT. Protein sequence: CASSLGGQGQSSGNTIYF.

In DNA, the CDR3 is TGTGCCAGCAGCCATACCGGGACTAGCGGATACGAGCAGTACTTC. The encoded protein is CASSHTGTSGYEQYF. The rearrangement uses TRBV4-2 and TRBJ2-7; 11 bases are shared with TRBD2. V dropped 3 bases and J dropped 4; count of bases not matched to a gene: 5. The CDR3 extends over 15 amino acids. Germline lookup yields CDR1 LGHNA and CDR2 YNFKEQ.

The chain uses TRBV2 and TRBJ2-3; 10 bases fit TRBD2. V lost 1 base and J lost 8; bases outside the gene matches: 3. Germline V CDR1 and CDR2: SNHLY, FYNNEI. The CDR3 loop spans 14 amino acids. This CDR3 reads CASSEGIAGGTQYF. DNA of the CDR3: TGTGCCAGCAGTGAAGGAATAGCGGGAGGTACGCAGTATTTT. Based on the CDR3 plus reference TRBV2 and TRBJ2-3, the full variable domain is EPEVTQTPSHQVTQMGQEVILRCVPISNHLYFYWYRQILGQKVEFLVSFYNNEISEKSEIFDDQFSVERPDGSNFTLKIRSTKLEDSAMYFCASSEGIAGGTQYFGPGTRLTVL.